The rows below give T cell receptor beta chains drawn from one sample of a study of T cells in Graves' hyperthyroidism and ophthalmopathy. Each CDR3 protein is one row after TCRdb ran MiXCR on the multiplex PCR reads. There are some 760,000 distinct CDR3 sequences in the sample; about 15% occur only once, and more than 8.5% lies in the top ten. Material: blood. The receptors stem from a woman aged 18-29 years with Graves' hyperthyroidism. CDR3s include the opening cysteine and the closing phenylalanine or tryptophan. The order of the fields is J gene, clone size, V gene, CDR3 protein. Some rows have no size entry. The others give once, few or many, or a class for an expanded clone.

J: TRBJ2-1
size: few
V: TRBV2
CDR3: CASSTLGAGGYNEQFF

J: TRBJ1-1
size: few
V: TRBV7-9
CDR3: CASSSRGTGEWGMNTEAFF

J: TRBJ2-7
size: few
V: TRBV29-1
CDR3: CSVEGAGTYEQYF

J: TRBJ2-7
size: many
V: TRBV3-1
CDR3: CASSHAVPGTSGSVPYEQYF

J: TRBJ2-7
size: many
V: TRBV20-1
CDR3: CSAADLGEVLLYEQYF

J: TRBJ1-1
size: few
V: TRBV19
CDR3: CASADVLNTEAFF

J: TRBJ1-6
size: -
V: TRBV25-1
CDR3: CASSGSGQLNSPLHF

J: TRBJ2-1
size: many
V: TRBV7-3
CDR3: CASSLRVGGADEQFF

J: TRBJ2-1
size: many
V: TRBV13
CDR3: CASSLGLAGDSHEQFF

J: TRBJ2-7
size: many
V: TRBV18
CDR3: CASSPRDGSTWEQYF

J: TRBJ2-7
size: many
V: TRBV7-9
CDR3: CASSRVGDEQYF